These T cell receptor beta chains were read from a single sample in a study of T cell responses to AZD1222 COVID-19 vaccine. Some clones are missing from TCRdb's copy, which holds only in-frame ones; the method was immunoSEQ multiplex PCR. The table includes approximately 150,000 clones, about 90% detected once. The starting material was peripheral blood, obtained 28 days after the second dose of the MenACWY control vaccine. Receptors were obtained from an adult who received the MenACWY meningococcal vaccine as a control. Both conserved end residues are part of each CDR3. Clone size is given for some rows only: seen once, a few or many times, or a class if the clone is expanded.

clone size,V gene,CDR3 protein
.,TRBV5-6,CASTQGGNEQYF
once,TRBV7-2,CASSASGRVGEQFF
.,TRBV5-1,CASSLGGGGPTDTQYF
.,TRBV7-9,CASSAVRVEQFF
.,TRBV11-2,CASSFNHFNEKLFF
once,TRBV19,CASMPYGGDNTGELFF
.,TRBV7-8,CASSLAPTERGFF
.,TRBV27,CASTNSYEQYF
.,TRBV6-2/TRBV6-3,CASSYRGPNEQFF
.,TRBV6-8,CASSYSWTSGRASTDTQYF
.,TRBV3-1/TRBV3-2,CASSQEEGDGYTF
.,TRBV14,CASSQDPRGEQFF
.,TRBV20-1,CSASIIRGREQYF
.,TRBV9,CASSVLGGNTEAFF
.,TRBV25-1,CASSDAAGTVGYEQYF
.,TRBV18,CASSIEQVSTDTQYF
.,TRBV24-1,CATSDLLGGGTDTQYF
.,TRBV19,CASSIDGQASYQPQHF
once,TRBV10-3,CAISARTTDTGELFF
.,TRBV7-7,CASSLSLRRGDTGELFF
.,TRBV12-5,CASVLEGGPVGYEQYF
few,TRBV6-5,CASSYSSSREAFF
.,TRBV6-5,CASSSGPWDEQYF
.,TRBV5-4,CASSLELAGGNTGELFF
.,TRBV28,CASSSGAGNQPQHF
.,TRBV24-1,CATSDGPRGFGTDTQYF
once,TRBV7-2,CASSLDAGIPNSPLHF
once,TRBV19,CASKDSTLNVKLFF
.,TRBV9,CASRGDSYEQYF
once,TRBV28,CASSPYGGNEKLFF
.,TRBV3-1/TRBV3-2,CASSQAPVDYGYTF
.,TRBV7-3,CASSLTALQSGTDTQYF
.,TRBV19,CASSTLLAGGHDEQFF
.,TRBV9,CASSAADNEQFF
.,TRBV24-1,CATSDGTLSTDTQYF
.,TRBV5-1,CASSRGQGTNTEAFF
.,TRBV18,CASSPGMGAAYEQYF
.,TRBV28,CASSLGSGDPNEQFF
.,TRBV19,CASSIVKAVTGELFF
.,TRBV12-3/TRBV12-4,CASLSGELFF
.,TRBV2,CASKGDGYEQYF
once,TRBV18,CASSPTSGSGIEQFF
.,TRBV5-1,CASSLTGLATEAFF
.,TRBV6-6,CASSSTQTVSPLHF
.,TRBV16,CASSQSRTGNTIYF
.,TRBV7-2,CASRQDRGATGELFF
.,TRBV28,CASSLSRGSTEAFF
.,TRBV4-3,CASSPHTAGELFF
.,TRBV15,CATSEVLGAKNIQYF
few,TRBV20-1,CSASNNEQFF
once,TRBV7-2,CASRGWNQETQYF
.,TRBV5-1,CASRGGVLDTGELFF
.,TRBV12-5,CASGLRGEKLFF
.,TRBV6-5,CASSRDSWNEKLFF
.,TRBV6-2/TRBV6-3,CASSYPGQENEKLFF
few,TRBV4-3,CASSQDLPGKNNYGYTF
.,TRBV27,CASSRAGGGTEAFF
.,TRBV9,CASRPGLAVNTGELFF
.,TRBV29-1,CSVEAGGGGTDTQYF